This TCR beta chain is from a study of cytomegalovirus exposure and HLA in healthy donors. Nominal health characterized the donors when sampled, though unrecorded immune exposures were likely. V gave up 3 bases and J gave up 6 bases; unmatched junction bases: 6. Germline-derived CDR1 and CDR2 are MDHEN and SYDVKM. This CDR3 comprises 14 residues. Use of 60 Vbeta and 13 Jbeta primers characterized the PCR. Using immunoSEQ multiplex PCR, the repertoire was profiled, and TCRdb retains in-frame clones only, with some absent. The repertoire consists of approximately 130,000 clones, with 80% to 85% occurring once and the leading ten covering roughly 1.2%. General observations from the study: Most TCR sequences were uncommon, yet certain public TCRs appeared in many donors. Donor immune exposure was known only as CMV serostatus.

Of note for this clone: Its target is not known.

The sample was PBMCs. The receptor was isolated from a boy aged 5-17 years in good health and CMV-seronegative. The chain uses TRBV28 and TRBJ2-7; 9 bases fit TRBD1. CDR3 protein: CASSFKTGGAEQYF. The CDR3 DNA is TGTGCCAGCAGTTTTAAAACAGGGGGCGCCGAGCAGTACTTC.